Shown below are 14 T cell receptor beta chains from a single sample sequenced in a study of cytomegalovirus exposure and HLA in healthy donors. The PCR made use of 60 Vbeta and 13 Jbeta primers. Sequencing was performed with immunoSEQ multiplex PCR; in TCRdb, only in-frame clones are kept and a portion is missing. The data show around 99,000 clones, with roughly 79% seen just once and approximately 7.7% held by the top ten. Sequencing was carried out using PBMCs. All receptors derive from a woman in her fifties or sixties in good health and CMV-seropositive.

This chain uses TRBV5-5 with TRBJ1-1, with a possible D match to TRBD1 (5 bases). CDR1 and CDR2 from the germline V gene are SGHKS and YYEKEE (reference sequence). V lost 1 base, J lost 3 bases, and 19 bases lay in between. This CDR3 is 17 amino acids long. DNA for the CDR3: TGTGCCAGCAGCTTGCAGCAGGGTCTGGGAAGCTACACTGAAGCTTTCTTT. Its protein is CASSLQQGLGSYTEAFF.

The rearrangement joins TRBV18 to TRBJ1-1; TRBD1 matches at 9 bases. The V segment lost 7 bases and the J segment 4 bases; nucleotides outside the gene matches: 4. Per the germline V gene, CDR1 is KGHSH and CDR2 is LQKENI. The CDR3 contains 13 residues. The CDR3 region has the DNA TGTGCCAGCTATGGACAGGGGAGCACTGAAGCTTTCTTT. Its translation is CASYGQGSTEAFF.

This clone has only a few counts. The sample holds other DNA sequences that translate to the same CDR3. The chain carries TRBV4-2 and TRBJ2-5; 12 bases match TRBD2. Germline trimming cut 3 bases from V and 2 bases from J; bases unmatched to any gene: 1. Germline V CDR1 and CDR2: LGHNA, YNFKEQ. The CDR3 runs to 15 residues. The CDR3 sequence is CASSQGTSGQETQYF. CDR3 DNA: TGTGCCAGCAGCCAGGGGACTAGCGGGCAAGAGACCCAGTACTTC.

The table lists this clone with a count of one. This rearrangement joins TRBV28 to TRBJ2-5; D is perhaps TRBD2 (5 bases). CDR3 length: 15 residues. The germline V and J ends were trimmed by 0 bases and 7 bases, with 15 bases remaining between them. Germline V gives CDR1 MDHEN, CDR2 SYDVKM. CDR3 sequence: CASSLWSRGSGTQYF. The DNA for the CDR3 is TGTGCCAGCAGTTTATGGAGCAGAGGGTCCGGGACCCAGTACTTC.

About this clone: The sample carries other DNA sequences with the same CDR3. This chain connects TRBV7-9 to TRBJ1-1; possibly TRBD1 for D (6 bases). CDR1 and CDR2 (germline): SEHNR, FQNEAQ (reference sequence). V lost 4 bases and J 1 base, leaving 13 bases between the germline ends. This CDR3 is built from 15 residues. This chain's CDR3 is CASSSTGTGNTEAFF. CDR3 DNA: TGTGCCAGCAGCTCCACAGGGACCGGGAACACTGAAGCTTTCTTT.

Turning to this clone: At one end, the junction sequence differs from germline, possibly due to a read error. At the DNA level, this CDR3 is encoded by other sequences in the same sample as well. This chain uses TRBV10-3 with TRBJ1-1, with D possibly matching TRBD1 (5 bases). The CDR3 loop spans 14 amino acids. From germline, CDR1 is ENHRY and CDR2 SYGVKD. CDR3 sequence (DNA): TGCGCCATCAGTGAGTCGGGGGGGATCCCTGAAGCTTTCTTT. Translating it yields CAISESGGIPEAFF.

Concerning this clone itself: The junction does not match germline at one end; this may be a read error. This chain uses TRBV7-9 with TRBJ1-2; D gene unclear. Per germline, CDR1 SEHNR and CDR2 FQNEAQ (reference sequence). The CDR3 is 16 amino acids. The CDR3: CSSSVASLAAGYGYTF. CDR3 sequence (DNA): TGTTCCAGCAGCGTCGCCTCTCTGGCAGCAGGTTATGGCTACACCTTC.

In its sample, this clone was seen a few times. The chain carries TRBV2 and TRBJ1-6; D uncertain. Looked up from germline, CDR1 is SNHLY and CDR2 is FYNNEI. This CDR3 has 13 residues. Trimming removed 1 base at V and 9 bases at J, with 7 bases between. The CDR3 DNA reads as TGTGCCAGCAGTGAAGTCGAGCTTTCACCCCTCCACTTT. As protein: CASSEVELSPLHF.

Only a few counts were recorded for this clone. The V and J genes are TRBV27 and TRBJ1-2, with 7 bases that match TRBD1. The ends lost 6 bases at V and 5 bases at J; junction bases unmatched: 3. This CDR3 has 12 residues. The germline V gene has CDR1 MNHEY and CDR2 SMNVEV (reference sequence). This CDR3 is CASRSGGYGYTF. CDR3 DNA: TGTGCCAGCAGATCAGGGGGTTATGGCTACACCTTC.

On this clone: One junction end disagrees with the germline gene, perhaps due to a read error. The V call is TRBV7-9, the J call TRBJ2-6; maybe TRBD1 (5 bases). The CDR3 has 15 residues. The germline gives CDR1 SEHNR, CDR2 FQNEAQ (reference sequence). The CDR3 DNA follows: TGTGCCAGCAGCTTAGTTGGAACTGGGGCCAACGGCCTGACTTTC. The encoded protein is CASSLVGTGANGLTF. Full variable domain (outside the CDR3, taken from reference TRBV7-9 and TRBJ2-6): DTGVSQNPRHKITKRGQNVTFRCDPISEHNRLYWYRQTLGQGPEFLTYFQNEAQLEKSRLLSDRFSAERPKGSFSTLEIQRTEQGDSAMYLCASSLVGTGANGLTFGAGSRLTVL.

The V and J genes are TRBV13 and TRBJ2-3; TRBD1 matches 7 bases. V was pared by 0 bases and J by 3 bases, with 6 bases of the junction left unmatched. The germline CDR1 and CDR2 sequences are PRHDT and FYEKMQ (reference sequence). The CDR3 sequence is 16 residues long. The chain's CDR3 is CASSLGQGLGTDTQYF. The CDR3 DNA reads as TGTGCCAGCAGCTTAGGACAGGGGTTGGGGACAGATACGCAGTATTTT.

On this clone: The junction and the germline gene differ at one end; a read error may be behind it. This chain links TRBV29-1 with TRBJ2-4, with 11 bases lining up with TRBD2. Germline CDR1 reads SQVTM; CDR2 reads ANQGSEA. The CDR3 sequence is 15 residues long. The CDR3 reads CSVRNRLAGRNSQYF. In DNA, the CDR3 is TGCAGCGTTCGAAATCGACTAGCGGGGCGGAACAGTCAGTACTTC.

The CDR3 DNA sequence: TGCGCCAGCAGCCAAGAGTACCGGACAGGGGCTGGGGTGTATTTT. Translating gives CASSQEYRTGAGVYF. This rearrangement joins TRBV4-1 to TRBJ2-3, with 9 bases lining up with TRBD1. The CDR3 runs 15 residues. J lost 14 bases, V lost 0 bases, and 12 bases had no gene match. Per the germline V gene, CDR1 is MGHRA and CDR2 is YSYEKL.

This clone was seen a single time. The chain combines TRBV7-2 with TRBJ2-7; D is perhaps TRBD1 (6 bases). The V gene lost 3 bases and the J gene lost 5 bases, with 11 bases spanning the gap. Germline CDR1 is SGHTA and CDR2 is FQGNSA. The CDR3 runs to 13 residues. The CDR3 loop reads CASSLGKGDEQYF. CDR3 DNA: TGTGCCAGCAGCTTGGGGAAGGGGGACGAGCAGTACTTC.